Below, one T cell receptor beta chain is given with its context. The antigen is not known. The data derive from a study of shared clonotypes between healthy human individuals. The wider study: Contributing individuals were two females and a few males aged 18 to 49. Study-level findings and limits: The study found roughly 5% of naive CD4 clonotypes shared across several donors. In this cohort, only blood was sampled, and tissue repertoires likely differ. It was anticipated that sequencing depth would influence how many clonotypes donors shared.

This CDR3 region has 16 residues. The V gene end was trimmed by 3 bases and the J gene end by 0 bases; junction bases not matched to a gene: 8. CDR1 KGHSH and CDR2 LQKENI come from the germline V gene. The assay was immunoSEQ multiplex PCR, and TCRdb's table has in-frame clones only and misses some. The data contain around 2.5 million clones, roughly 93% of them singletons. The chain recombines TRBV18 with TRBJ2-7, with 7 positions matching TRBD2. Sequencing used naive CD4+ T cells from PBMCs. Subset noted: CD45RA+ positively selected. This sequence originates from a man between 18 and 29 years old in good health. Some clones in this sample may be carry-over from other donors' samples. Here the CDR3 reads CASSPFWGGSSYEQYF. In DNA form, the CDR3 reads TGTGCCAGCTCACCGTTTTGGGGGGGAAGCTCCTACGAGCAGTACTTC. Full variable domain (remainder filled in from reference TRBV18 and TRBJ2-7): NAGVMQNPRHLVRRRGQEARLRCSPMKGHSHVYWYRQLPEEGLKFMVYLQKENIIDESGMPKERFSAEFPKEGPSILRIQQVVRGDSAAYFCASSPFWGGSSYEQYFGPGTRLTVT.